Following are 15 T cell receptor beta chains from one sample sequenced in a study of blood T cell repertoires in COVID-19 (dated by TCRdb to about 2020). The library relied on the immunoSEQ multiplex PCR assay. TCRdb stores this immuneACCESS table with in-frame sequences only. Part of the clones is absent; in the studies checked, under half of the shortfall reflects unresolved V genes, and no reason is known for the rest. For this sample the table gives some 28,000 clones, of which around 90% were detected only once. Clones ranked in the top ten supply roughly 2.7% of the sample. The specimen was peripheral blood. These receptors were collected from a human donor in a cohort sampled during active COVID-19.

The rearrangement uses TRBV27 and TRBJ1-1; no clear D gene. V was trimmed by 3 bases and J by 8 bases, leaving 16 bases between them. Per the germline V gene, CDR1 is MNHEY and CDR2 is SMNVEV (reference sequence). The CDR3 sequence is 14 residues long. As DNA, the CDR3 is TGTGCCAGCAGTTTGGAGGGAGGGTTCGGGGAAGCTTTCTTT. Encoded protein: CASSLEGGFGEAFF.

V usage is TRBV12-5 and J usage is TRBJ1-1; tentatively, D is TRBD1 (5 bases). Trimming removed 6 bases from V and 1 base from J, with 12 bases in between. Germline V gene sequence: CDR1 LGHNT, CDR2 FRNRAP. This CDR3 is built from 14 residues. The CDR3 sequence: CASGMSGGNTEAFF. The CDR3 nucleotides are TGTGCTAGTGGGATGTCGGGGGGGAACACTGAAGCTTTCTTT.

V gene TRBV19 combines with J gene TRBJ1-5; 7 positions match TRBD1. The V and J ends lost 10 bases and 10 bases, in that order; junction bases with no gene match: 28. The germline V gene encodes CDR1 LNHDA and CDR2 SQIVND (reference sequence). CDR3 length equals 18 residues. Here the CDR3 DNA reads TGTGCCACCCTCCCAAAACTCGGCGGGACAGAGATGTTTACTCCCCAGCATTTT. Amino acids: CATLPKLGGTEMFTPQHF.

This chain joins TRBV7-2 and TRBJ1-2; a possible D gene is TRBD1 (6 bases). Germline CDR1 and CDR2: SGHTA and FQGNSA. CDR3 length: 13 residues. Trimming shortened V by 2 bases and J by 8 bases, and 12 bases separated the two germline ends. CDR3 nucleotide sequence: TGTGCCAGCAGCTTAACAGGGTCTGGCGGCTACACCTTC. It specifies CASSLTGSGGYTF. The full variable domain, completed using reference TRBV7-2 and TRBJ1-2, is GAGVSQSPSNKVTEKGKDVELRCDPISGHTALYWYRQSLGQGLEFLIYFQGNSAPDKSGLPSDRFSAERTGGSVSTLTIQRTQQEDSAVYLCASSLTGSGGYTFGSGTRLTVV.

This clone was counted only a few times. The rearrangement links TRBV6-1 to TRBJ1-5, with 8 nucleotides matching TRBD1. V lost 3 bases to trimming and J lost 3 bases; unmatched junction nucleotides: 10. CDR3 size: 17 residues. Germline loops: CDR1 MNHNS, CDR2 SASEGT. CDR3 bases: TGTGCCAGCAGTGACGAAATAGACAGGGGACACAATCAGCCCCAGCATTTT. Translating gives CASSDEIDRGHNQPQHF.

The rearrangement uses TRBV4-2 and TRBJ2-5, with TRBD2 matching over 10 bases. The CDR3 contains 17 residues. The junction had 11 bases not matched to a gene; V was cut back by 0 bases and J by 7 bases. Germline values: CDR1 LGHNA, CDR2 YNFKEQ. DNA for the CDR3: TGTGCCAGCAGCCAAGACCCTAGCGGGGGAGTCCCGGGGACCCAGTACTTC. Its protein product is CASSQDPSGGVPGTQYF.

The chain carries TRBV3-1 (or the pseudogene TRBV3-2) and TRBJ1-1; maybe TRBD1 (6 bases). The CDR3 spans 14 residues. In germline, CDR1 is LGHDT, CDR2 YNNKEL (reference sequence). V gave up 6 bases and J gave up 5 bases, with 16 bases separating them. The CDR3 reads CASRGSGERTEAFF. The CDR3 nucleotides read TGTGCCAGCAGAGGGTCAGGGGAGAGGACTGAAGCTTTCTTT.

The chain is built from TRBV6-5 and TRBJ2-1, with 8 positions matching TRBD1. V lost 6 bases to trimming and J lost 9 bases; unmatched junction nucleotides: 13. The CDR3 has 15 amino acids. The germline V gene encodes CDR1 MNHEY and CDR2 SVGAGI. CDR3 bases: TGTGCCAGCAGGGGGGGACAGGTTGGGAGTAGTGAGCAGTTCTTC. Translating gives CASRGGQVGSSEQFF.

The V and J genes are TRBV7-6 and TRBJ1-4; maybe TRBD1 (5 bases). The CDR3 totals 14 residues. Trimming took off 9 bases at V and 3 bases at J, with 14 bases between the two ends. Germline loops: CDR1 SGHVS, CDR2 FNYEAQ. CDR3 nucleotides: TGTGCCAGTAGGATAGGGGCTTCTAATGAAAAACTGTTTTTT. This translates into CASRIGASNEKLFF.

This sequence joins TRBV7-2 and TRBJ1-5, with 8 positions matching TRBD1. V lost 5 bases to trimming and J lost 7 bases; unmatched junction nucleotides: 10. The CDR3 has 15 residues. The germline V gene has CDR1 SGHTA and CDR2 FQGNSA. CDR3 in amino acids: CASSSSHRGEQPQHF. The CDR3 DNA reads TGTGCCAGCAGCAGCAGCCACAGGGGGGAACAGCCCCAGCATTTT.

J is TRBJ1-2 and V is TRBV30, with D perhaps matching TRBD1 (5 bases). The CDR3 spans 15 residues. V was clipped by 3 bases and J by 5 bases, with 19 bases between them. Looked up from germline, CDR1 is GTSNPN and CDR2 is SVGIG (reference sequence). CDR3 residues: CAWRRDFPSAYGYTF. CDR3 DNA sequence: TGTGCCTGGAGACGGGACTTCCCGTCAGCTTATGGCTACACCTTC.

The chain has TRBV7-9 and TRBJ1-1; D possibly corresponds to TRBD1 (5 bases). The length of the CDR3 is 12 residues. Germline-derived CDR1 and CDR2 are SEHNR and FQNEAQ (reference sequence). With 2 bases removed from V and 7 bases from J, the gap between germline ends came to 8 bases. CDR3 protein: CASSLSQGEAFF. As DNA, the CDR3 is TGTGCCAGCAGCTTAAGCCAGGGTGAAGCTTTCTTT.

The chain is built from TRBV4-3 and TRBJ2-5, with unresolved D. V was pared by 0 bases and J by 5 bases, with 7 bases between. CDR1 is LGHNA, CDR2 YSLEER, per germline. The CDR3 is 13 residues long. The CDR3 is CASSQERGETQYF. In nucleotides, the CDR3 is TGCGCCAGCAGCCAAGAACGTGGCGAGACCCAGTACTTC.

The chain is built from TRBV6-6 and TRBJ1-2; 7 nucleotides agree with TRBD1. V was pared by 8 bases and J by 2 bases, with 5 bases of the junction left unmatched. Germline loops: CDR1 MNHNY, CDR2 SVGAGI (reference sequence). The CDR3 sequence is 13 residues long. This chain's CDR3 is CASALTGNYGYTF. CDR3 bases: TGTGCCAGCGCGTTGACAGGGAACTATGGCTACACCTTC.

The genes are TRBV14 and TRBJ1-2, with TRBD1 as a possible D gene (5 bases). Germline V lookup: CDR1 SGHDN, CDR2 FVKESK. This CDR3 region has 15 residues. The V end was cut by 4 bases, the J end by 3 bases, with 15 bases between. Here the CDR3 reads CASSPAGGTDYGYTF. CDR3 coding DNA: TGTGCCAGCAGCCCAGCGGGGGGTACGGACTATGGCTACACCTTC.